One sample yielded the 25 T cell receptor beta chains listed below, sequenced in a study of CD8+ T cells in alopecia areata. cDNA reverse transcribed from extracted RNA served as the sequencing template. Sequencing was performed with immunoSEQ multiplex PCR; in TCRdb, only in-frame clones are kept and a portion is missing. The table shows 90,000 to 150,000 clones, with about 50% occurring only once. Noted treatment: oral pan-JAK inhibitor, 5-10 mg twice daily. The sample consisted of CD4+ T cells sorted from blood, taken at week 4, from a patient treated with tofacitinib. These receptors came from a human donor with alopecia areata.

This chain links TRBV21-1 with TRBJ2-7; the DNA was not compared with TRBD2, the D call given in the table. TRBV21-1 is reported as a pseudogene. The CDR3 loop spans 16 amino acids. CDR3: CASSKEPLREANEQYF. The CDR3 DNA is TGTGCCAGCAGCAAAGAACCCTTGCGGGAGGCAAACGAGCAGTACTTC.

This chain connects TRBV30 to TRBJ2-3, with TRBD2 matching 7 bases. Per germline, CDR1 GTSNPN and CDR2 SVGIG (reference sequence). The CDR3 has 15 residues. The junction had 8 bases not matched to a gene; V was cut back by 1 base and J by 4 bases. CDR3 loop: CAWSGWAGDADTQYF. In nucleotides, the CDR3 is TGTGCCTGGAGTGGTTGGGCGGGAGATGCAGATACGCAGTATTTT.

This clone has a single count. The chain recombines TRBV5-6 with TRBJ2-2; maybe TRBD1 (6 bases). The CDR3 consists of 16 residues. Germline V CDR1 and CDR2: SGHDT, YYEEEE. The ends were cut back, 4 bases at V and 1 base at J, with 14 bases in the middle. The CDR3 region has the DNA TGTGCCAGCAGCCTACCCGGGACACGGAACACCGGGGAGCTGTTTTTT. This codes for CASSLPGTRNTGELFF.

The V and J genes are TRBV15 and TRBJ1-5, with D hard to call. V was shortened by 5 bases and J by 1 base, with 6 bases between the two germline ends. The CDR3 is 13 residues long. Germline CDR1 LNHNV, CDR2 YYDKDF (reference sequence). The chain's CDR3 is CATSPDSNQPQHF. In DNA form, the CDR3 reads TGTGCCACCAGCCCGGACAGCAATCAGCCCCAGCATTTT.

Here the CDR3 reads CASRGHEQFF. The DNA for the CDR3 is TGCGCCAGCAGGGGGCATGAGCAGTTCTTC. The J gene is TRBJ2-1, the V gene TRBV23-1; TRBD1 is a possible D gene (5 bases). TRBV23-1 is designated an ORF whose function remains uncertain. The CDR3 is made up of 10 amino acids. Trimming shortened V by 6 bases and J by 8 bases, and 5 bases separated the two germline ends.

This clone was detected only a few times. The CDR3 region has the DNA TGTGCCGGCCGACAGGGGGCGTCCACTGAAGCTTTCTTT. Its protein is CAGRQGASTEAFF. The gene calls are TRBV2 and TRBJ1-1; 10 nucleotides align to TRBD1. This CDR3 has 13 amino acids. Trimming at V came to 11 bases and at J to 4 bases, leaving 7 bases not matched to a gene. Germline V gives CDR1 SNHLY, CDR2 FYNNEI.

The rearrangement uses TRBV6-5 and TRBJ1-1; D remains unclear. There are 15 residues in the CDR3. V lost 4 bases and J lost 1, with 13 bases in between. The germline CDR1 and CDR2 sequences are MNHEY and SVGAGI. CDR3 in amino acids: CASSSFGWRNTEAFF. The CDR3 bases are TGTGCCAGCAGTTCCTTCGGATGGAGGAACACTGAAGCTTTCTTT.

V usage is TRBV20-1 and J usage is TRBJ1-1, with D unresolved. This CDR3 is 11 amino acids long. V was cut by 3 bases and J by 6 bases, with 8 bases left in between. Germline assignment: CDR1 DFQATT and CDR2 SNEGSKA (reference sequence). The CDR3 spells CSASGRAEAFF. CDR3 in DNA: TGCAGTGCTAGTGGGCGGGCTGAAGCTTTCTTT.

This clone was picked up many times. V is TRBV19 and J is TRBJ2-1, with 9 positions matching TRBD2. V dropped 6 bases and J dropped 2; count of bases not matched to a gene: 5. Germline assignment: CDR1 LNHDA and CDR2 SQIVND (reference sequence). The CDR3 is 15 amino acids. The CDR3 region is CASSKSGGPYNEQFF. For the CDR3, the DNA is TGTGCCAGTAGCAAAAGCGGGGGGCCCTACAATGAGCAGTTCTTC.

V is TRBV7-9 and J is TRBJ2-5; 12 positions agree with TRBD1. The CDR3 totals 16 residues. V shed 3 bases and J 1 base; nucleotides not matched to a gene: 3. Germline CDR1 is SEHNR and CDR2 is FQNEAQ (reference sequence). The CDR3 loop reads CASSFRDRGRQETQYF. For the CDR3, the DNA is TGTGCCAGCAGCTTCCGGGACAGGGGGCGCCAAGAGACCCAGTACTTC.

V usage is TRBV29-1 and J usage is TRBJ1-2; no firm D call. This CDR3 region has 16 residues. V shed 7 bases and J shed 12 bases, with 33 bases lying between them. Per the germline V gene, CDR1 is SQVTM and CDR2 is ANQGSEA. The CDR3 DNA reads as TGCAGCGCCCGGAAATCGCTCCCCGGAGGGCGACGAGACGACACCTTC. It translates to CSARKSLPGGRRDDTF.

This clone was counted only a few times. V and J are TRBV28 and TRBJ2-2; 7 bases map to TRBD1. The CDR3 runs to 14 residues. V lost 5 bases to trimming and J lost 7 bases; unmatched junction nucleotides: 7. Germline V lookup: CDR1 MDHEN, CDR2 SYDVKM. This CDR3 is CASSITQGYGELFF. In DNA form, the CDR3 reads TGTGCCAGCAGTATCACACAGGGGTACGGGGAGCTGTTTTTT.

J is TRBJ1-5 and V is TRBV6-5, with a possible D match to TRBD1 (6 bases). With 9 bases removed from V and 0 bases from J, the gap between germline ends came to 15 bases. CDR1 MNHEY and CDR2 SVGAGI come from the germline V gene. The CDR3 loop spans 15 amino acids. The CDR3 region is CASGQTVNSNQPQHF. The CDR3 DNA is TGTGCCAGTGGACAGACGGTAAATAGCAATCAGCCCCAGCATTTT.

This clone has a handful of counts. The chain employs TRBV29-1 and TRBJ2-1; the D gene is possibly TRBD2 (5 bases). Germline V lookup: CDR1 SQVTM, CDR2 ANQGSEA. This CDR3 has 14 amino acids. Trimming left V 4 bases short and J 2 bases short, with 12 bases between. The CDR3 spells CSVVPSGPYNEQFF. The DNA for the CDR3 is TGCAGCGTTGTGCCCAGCGGACCCTACAATGAGCAGTTCTTC.

In this sample, this clone turned up once. DNA for the CDR3: TGTGCCAGCAGTTACTCGGGACTAGCGGGTAAAAACATTCAGTACTTC. Its translation is CASSYSGLAGKNIQYF. This rearrangement joins TRBV6-5 to TRBJ2-4, with TRBD2 matching 12 bases. With 0 bases clipped from V and 4 bases from J, the junction kept 1 base outside the gene matches. CDR1 is MNHEY and CDR2 is SVGAGI in the germline V gene. This CDR3 has 16 amino acids.

In this sample, this clone turned up a few times. The chain uses TRBV2 and TRBJ1-6; no clear D. Trimming removed 6 bases from V and 9 bases from J, with 12 bases in between. In germline, CDR1 is SNHLY, CDR2 FYNNEI. The CDR3 is 13 amino acids. CDR3 protein: CASRRWTSSPLHF. The CDR3, as DNA: TGTGCCAGCAGGCGGTGGACCAGTTCACCCCTCCACTTT.

The sample holds a few counts of this clone. The chain uses TRBV29-1 and TRBJ2-4; TRBD1 is a possible D gene (5 bases). V lost 4 bases and J 4 bases, leaving 8 bases between the germline ends. This CDR3 spans 12 amino acids. The germline CDR1 and CDR2 sequences are SQVTM and ANQGSEA. The CDR3 DNA reads as TGCAGCGTTGGGCAGGGTAAAAACATTCAGTACTTC. Translating gives CSVGQGKNIQYF.

The chain joins TRBV29-1 to TRBJ2-1; D unclear. There are 14 residues in the CDR3. CDR1 and CDR2 (germline): SQVTM, ANQGSEA. The V and J ends lost 7 bases and 0 bases respectively, with 13 bases between them. In nucleotides, the CDR3 is TGCAGCGCGATAGCCTCCCGCTCCTACAATGAGCAGTTCTTC. Amino acid sequence: CSAIASRSYNEQFF.

This clone occurred a few times. The J gene is TRBJ1-2, the V gene TRBV10-3; tentative D call: TRBD1 (5 bases). Germline CDR1 and CDR2: ENHRY and SYGVKD. Trimming cost V 8 bases and J 0 bases, with 16 bases left between them. This CDR3 is 15 amino acids long. The CDR3 is CAIGRTSTANYGYTF. DNA of the CDR3: TGTGCCATCGGTAGGACAAGCACTGCTAACTATGGCTACACCTTC.

The V and J genes are TRBV30 and TRBJ2-7; perhaps TRBD1 as D (6 bases). Trimming removed 1 base at V and 3 bases at J, with 13 bases between. There are 14 residues in the CDR3. Germline values: CDR1 GTSNPN, CDR2 SVGIG (reference sequence). The CDR3 DNA reads TGTGCCTGGAGTGAATCCGGGACATTCTACGAGCAGTACTTC. Protein product: CAWSESGTFYEQYF.

V gene TRBV25-1 combines with J gene TRBJ1-1; D remains ambiguous. The CDR3 spans 13 residues. Trimming removed 3 bases at V and 4 bases at J, with 9 bases between. Per the germline V gene, CDR1 is MGHDK and CDR2 is SYGVNS. The CDR3 loop reads CASSEVLITEAFF. The CDR3 DNA follows: TGTGCCAGCAGTGAGGTGTTGATCACTGAAGCTTTCTTT.

This clone was found a few times. This chain uses TRBV4-1 with TRBJ2-5; TRBD1 matches 8 bases. V lost 0 bases and J lost 5; bases outside the gene matches: 8. Germline V gene sequence: CDR1 MGHRA, CDR2 YSYEKL. The CDR3 runs 16 residues. The CDR3 DNA reads as TGCGCCAGCAGCCAAGAGGACAGGGCGGGATTGGAGACCCAGTACTTC. Translation gives CASSQEDRAGLETQYF.

The rearrangement links TRBV30 to TRBJ2-7, with D possibly being TRBD2 (6 bases). Between the trimmed V and J ends, which lost 0 bases and 9 bases, there was a span of 18 bases. This CDR3 spans 14 amino acids. Germline CDR1 GTSNPN, CDR2 SVGIG (reference sequence). The CDR3 nucleotides read TGTGCCTGGAGTGTGGGACTCGCTGGGCTCGGGCAGTACTTC. Protein sequence: CAWSVGLAGLGQYF. Using reference TRBV30 and TRBJ2-7 for the parts outside the CDR3, the full variable domain is SQTIHQWPATLVQPVGSPLSLECTVEGTSNPNLYWYRQAAGRGLQLLFYSVGIGQISSEVPQNLSASRPQDRQFILSSKKLLLSDSGFYLCAWSVGLAGLGQYFGPGTRLTVT.

The chain employs TRBV2 and TRBJ2-1; D is uncertain. Trimming pared 6 bases from V and 13 bases from J, leaving 16 bases between. Per the germline V gene, CDR1 is SNHLY and CDR2 is FYNNEI. The CDR3 loop spans 12 amino acids. The CDR3 DNA reads TGTGCCAGCAGACGACCGGGCCCTAAACAGTTCTTC. Protein product: CASRRPGPKQFF.

This chain connects TRBV7-9 to TRBJ2-6; D not certain. The CDR3 sequence is 15 residues long. Trimming took off 5 bases at V and 4 bases at J, with 12 bases between the two ends. Looked up from germline, CDR1 is SEHNR and CDR2 is FQNEAQ (reference sequence). CDR3 sequence reads: CASSQSSTGANVLTF. The CDR3 nucleotides read TGTGCCAGCAGCCAATCTTCTACCGGGGCCAACGTCCTGACTTTC.